This passage covers 17 T cell receptor beta chains from one sample sequenced in a study of breast tumors, draining lymph nodes, adjacent tissues. Axillary draining lymph nodes of breast cancer patients supplied the node samples. MiXCR was run by TCRdb on the multiplex PCR reads, yielding one entry per CDR3 protein. The sample contains 160,000 or so distinct CDR3 sequences, more than 25% of which appear only once. The specimen sequenced was axillary lymph node tissue. The receptors shown here come from a female donor with breast cancer. Some clones in this sample may be carry-over from other donors' samples.

This clonotype was recorded at least ten times. This rearrangement joins TRBV19 to TRBJ2-5, with TRBD2 matching 7 bases. Per germline, CDR1 LNHDA and CDR2 SQIVND (reference sequence). This CDR3 is built from 16 residues. The trim removed 4 bases at V and 5 bases at J, leaving 13 bases unmatched. For the CDR3, the DNA is TGTGCCAGTAGTAGTCAGGGAGGCGGGAGTTATGAGACCCAGTACTTC. Amino acid sequence: CASSSQGGGSYETQYF.

This clonotype was seen at least ten times. The chain carries TRBV19 and TRBJ2-5; 11 bases line up with TRBD1. After removal of 4 bases from V and 13 bases from J, the junction contained 17 bases not matched to a gene. Germline V CDR1 and CDR2: LNHDA, SQIVND (reference sequence). The length of the CDR3 is 16 residues. In DNA, the CDR3 is TGTGCCAGTAGTACCCCACCCGGGACAGGGGGGACCCAGATGTACTTC. It encodes CASSTPPGTGGTQMYF.

This clonotype came up many times. The V call is TRBV3-1, the J call TRBJ1-6; possible D gene TRBD1, 5 bases. CDR1 LGHDT and CDR2 YNNKEL come from the germline V gene (reference sequence). The CDR3 has 15 amino acids. The V end lost 8 bases, the J end lost 5 bases, and 16 bases lay between the germline ends. The CDR3 DNA follows: TGTGCCAGCCACTCCGCTGGACACGATAATTCACCCCTCCACTTT. Translated: CASHSAGHDNSPLHF. The full variable domain, with the rest looked up from reference TRBV3-1 and TRBJ1-6, is DTAVSQTPKYLVTQMGNDKSIKCEQNLGHDTMYWYKQDSKKFLKIMFSYNNKELIINETVPNRFSPKSPDKAHLNLHINSLELGDSAVYFCASHSAGHDNSPLHFGNGTRLTVT.

J is TRBJ2-5 and V is TRBV12-3 or TRBV12-4; TRBD1 aligns across 9 bases. Losses at the gene ends were 6 bases for V and 7 bases for J; bases not matched to a gene: 21. The CDR3 loop spans 18 amino acids. The CDR3 here is CASRGDRVVVRDQGTQYF. CDR3 in DNA: TGTGCCAGCAGAGGGGACAGGGTCGTCGTCCGGGACCAGGGGACCCAGTACTTC.

CDR3 nucleotide sequence: TGCAGTGCTGATGCTGCAGGGGGCTTCGCAGATACGCAGTATTTT. Its protein product is CSADAAGGFADTQYF. The gene calls are TRBV20-1 and TRBJ2-3, with 8 bases matching TRBD1. Germline CDR1 reads DFQATT; CDR2 reads SNEGSKA (reference sequence). Trimming took 5 bases from V and 4 from J; bases not matched to a gene: 11. This CDR3 is built from 15 residues.

At least ten counts were recorded for this clonotype. The chain is built from TRBV5-1 and TRBJ2-7; no reliable D call. The CDR3 loop spans 13 amino acids. Germline V CDR1 and CDR2: SGHRS, YFSETQ. V gave up 4 bases and J gave up 2 bases, with 10 bases separating them. Here the CDR3 DNA reads TGCGCCAGCAGCCAGGACGGAGCCTACGAGCAGTACTTC. Amino acid sequence: CASSQDGAYEQYF.

The chain recombines TRBV20-1 with TRBJ2-6; D tentatively reads TRBD1 or TRBD2 (5 bases each). Germline V lookup: CDR1 DFQATT, CDR2 SNEGSKA (reference sequence). V lost 2 bases to trimming and J lost 0 bases, with 11 bases between them. The CDR3 sequence is 16 residues long. The CDR3 DNA follows: TGCAGTGCTAGACCGGGGCCTTCCTCTGGGGCCAACGTCCTGACTTTC. Protein product: CSARPGPSSGANVLTF.

In its sample, this clonotype was seen many times. The chain combines TRBV3-1 with TRBJ1-2; 9 nucleotides agree with TRBD1. The CDR3 has 16 amino acids. The germline gives CDR1 LGHDT, CDR2 YNNKEL (reference sequence). Germline trimming cut 4 bases from V and 1 base from J; bases unmatched to any gene: 7. This CDR3 is CASSPGQGGGNYGYTF. The CDR3 DNA is TGTGCCAGCAGCCCGGGACAGGGTGGGGGTAACTATGGCTACACCTTC.

This clonotype was seen at least ten times. The rearrangement joins TRBV24-1 to TRBJ2-7; TRBD1 is a possible D gene (6 bases). This CDR3 region has 13 residues. Germline-derived CDR1 and CDR2 are KGHDR and SFDVKD. V lost 3 bases, J lost 6 bases, and 11 bases lay in between. The CDR3 reads CATSDVPGAEQYF. The CDR3 DNA reads TGTGCCACCAGTGATGTGCCAGGGGCCGAGCAGTACTTC.

This clonotype was picked up many times. One junction end disagrees with the germline gene, perhaps due to a read error. This chain uses TRBV6-6 with TRBJ2-7; maybe TRBD2 (5 bases). Germline loops: CDR1 MNHNY, CDR2 SVGAGI (reference sequence). The length of the CDR3 is 15 residues. CDR3: CASSHSRRSTDEQYF. CDR3 DNA: TGTGCCAGCAGTCACTCCCGGAGGTCGACTGACGAGCAGTACTTC.

This clonotype has a count of ten or more. J is TRBJ2-1 and V is TRBV4-1, with TRBD2 matching 14 bases. Germline V gene data show CDR1 as MGHRA and CDR2 as YSYEKL. The V and J ends lost 6 bases and 9 bases, in that order; junction bases with no gene match: 13. The CDR3 has 17 residues. The CDR3 nucleotides are TGCGCCAGCAGGGGCCAACCGGGGACTAGCGGGAGATCTGAGCAGTTCTTC. This sequence encodes CASRGQPGTSGRSEQFF.

At least ten counts were recorded for this clonotype. This chain connects TRBV6-2 or TRBV6-3 to TRBJ2-1, with a weak D call TRBD2 (6 bases). The CDR3 contains 15 residues. The germline V and J ends were trimmed by 0 bases and 8 bases, with 14 bases remaining between them. CDR1 MNHEY and CDR2 SVGEGT come from the germline V gene. For the CDR3, the DNA is TGTGCCAGCAGTTACTCGGGGGGAGCTATCGATGAGCAGTTCTTC. This gives the protein CASSYSGGAIDEQFF.

This clonotype was seen a handful of times. This clone may be a read error of a much larger clone one base away. This chain joins TRBV20-1 and TRBJ2-7, with 8 nucleotides matching TRBD2. The CDR3 is made up of 15 amino acids. From germline, CDR1 is DFQATT and CDR2 SNEGSKA (reference sequence). V was clipped by 0 bases and J by 2 bases; unmatched bases: 6. The CDR3 is CSAREIAGLTYEQYF. CDR3 sequence (DNA): TGCAGTGCTAGAGAAATAGCGGGACTAACCTACGAGCAGTACTTC.

This clonotype was seen repeatedly, ten times or more. This rearrangement joins TRBV10-3 to TRBJ1-2; perhaps TRBD1 as D (6 bases). This CDR3 spans 17 amino acids. Deletions cut 0 bases from V and 4 bases from J, with 18 bases between. Germline V gene data show CDR1 as ENHRY and CDR2 as SYGVKD. The CDR3 reads CAISESRRSGTFYGYTF. CDR3 in DNA: TGTGCCATCAGTGAGTCCAGACGGTCCGGGACATTCTATGGCTACACCTTC.

The sample holds many counts of this clonotype. This chain links TRBV7-2 with TRBJ2-5; D is perhaps TRBD1 or TRBD2 (5 bases each). Germline CDR1 is SGHTA and CDR2 is FQGNSA. Trimming left V 1 base short and J 5 bases short, with 14 bases between. CDR3 length: 15 residues. The CDR3 DNA reads TGTGCCAGCAGCTTAGAGGGGACGCTGGGGGAGACCCAGTACTTC. Translating gives CASSLEGTLGETQYF.

This clonotype was recorded at least ten times. The CDR3 is CASSLDRGDTQYF. The CDR3 DNA reads TGTGCCAGCAGCTTAGATCGCGGAGATACGCAGTATTTT. This chain connects TRBV7-3 to TRBJ2-3; the D is unclear. The CDR3 has 13 residues. Germline V gives CDR1 SGHTA, CDR2 FQGTGA. Trimming removed 2 bases from V and 5 bases from J, with 8 bases in between. Full variable domain (missing parts from reference TRBV7-3 and TRBJ2-3): GAGVSQTPSNKVTEKGKYVELRCDPISGHTALYWYRQSLGQGPEFLIYFQGTGAADDSGLPNDRFFAVRPEGSVSTLKIQRTERGDSAVYLCASSLDRGDTQYFGPGTRLTVL.

This clonotype has just a few counts. Given a much more abundant clone one base away, this may be a read error. J is TRBJ1-5 and V is TRBV9, with TRBD1 matching over 8 bases. CDR3 length: 15 residues. CDR1 and CDR2 from the germline V gene are SGDLS and YYNGEE. The CDR3 region is CASSVGGQDNQPPHF. The CDR3, as DNA: TGTGCCAGCAGCGTAGGGGGACAGGACAATCAGCCCCCGCATTTT.